The TCR beta chain described here comes from a study of blood T cell repertoires in COVID-19. This CDR3 has 13 amino acids. CDR1 is GTSNPN and CDR2 is SVGIG in the germline V gene (reference sequence). Between the trimmed V and J ends, which lost 5 bases and 7 bases, there was a span of 12 bases. Sequencing was performed with immunoSEQ multiplex PCR; in TCRdb, only in-frame clones are kept and a portion is missing. The sample records approximately 260,000 clones, approximately 81% being singletons. The chain links TRBV30 to TRBJ1-6; the D is unclear. Sequenced material: PBMCs or T cells enriched from blood (not recorded which). This sequence was found in a woman in her forties or fifties who had been exposed to COVID-19. Here the CDR3 DNA reads TGTGCCTGGGTATCACAGAGCAATTCACCCCTCCACTTT. Protein: CAWVSQSNSPLHF. Full variable domain (outside the CDR3, taken from reference TRBV30 and TRBJ1-6): SQTIHQWPATLVQPVGSPLSLECTVEGTSNPNLYWYRQAAGRGLQLLFYSVGIGQISSEVPQNLSASRPQDRQFILSSKKLLLSDSGFYLCAWVSQSNSPLHFGNGTRLTVT.